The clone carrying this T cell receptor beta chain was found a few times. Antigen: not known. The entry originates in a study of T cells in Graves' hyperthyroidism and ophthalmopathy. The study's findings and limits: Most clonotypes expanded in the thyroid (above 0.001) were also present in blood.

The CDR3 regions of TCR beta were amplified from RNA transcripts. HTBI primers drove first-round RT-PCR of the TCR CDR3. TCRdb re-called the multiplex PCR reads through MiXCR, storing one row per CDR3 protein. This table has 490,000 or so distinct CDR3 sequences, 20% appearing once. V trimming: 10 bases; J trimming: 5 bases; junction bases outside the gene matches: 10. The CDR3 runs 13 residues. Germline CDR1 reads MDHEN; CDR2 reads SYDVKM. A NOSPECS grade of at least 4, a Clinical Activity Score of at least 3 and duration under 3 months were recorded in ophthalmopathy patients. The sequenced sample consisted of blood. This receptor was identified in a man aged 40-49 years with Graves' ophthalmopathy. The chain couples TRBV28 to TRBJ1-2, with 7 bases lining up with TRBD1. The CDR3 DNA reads TGTGCCACCCAGGGGGGCAGCGCTTATGGCTACACCTTC. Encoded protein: CATQGGSAYGYTF.